This TCR beta chain stems from a study of T cell changes during pregnancy in multiple sclerosis (dated by TCRdb to between 2019 and 2020). For context, the study as a whole: The study looked at changes in the T cell repertoire across pregnancy in women with multiple sclerosis.

Concerning this clone: Its antigen remains unidentified. Per-base qualities were not stored, and no clone one base away is much larger.

Preparation of the library involved the immunoSEQ multiplex PCR assay. This immuneACCESS table, as held by TCRdb, lists in-frame sequences with V and J called but not all clones. Of the missing ones, under half trace to an unresolved V gene in checked studies; the others have no known cause. The sample includes about 28,000 clones, with about 89% observed a single time. About 6.3% of the sample goes to the ten largest clones. The sample in question was CD8+ T cells from peripheral blood mononuclear cells, obtained before pregnancy. The clonotype originates from a female donor with multiple sclerosis, enrolled in a pregnancy study.

The CDR3 corresponds to CASSDPPFGDFGRHEQFF. DNA sequence: TGCGCCAGCAGTGATCCGCCGTTCGGGGACTTTGGGCGTCATGAGCAGTTCTTC. The chain was built from TRBV10-1 and TRBJ2-1; TRBD2 is possibly the D segment (6 matching bases). From the cysteine up to the phenylalanine, the CDR3 has a length of 18 residues. The CDR3 DNA has 54 bases and is translated from base 1. The germline V gene (reference sequence) supplies CDR1 WNHNN and CDR2 SYGVQD. V is shortened by 3 bases, J by 8 bases, and the region joining them spans 26 bases.